Listed below are T cell receptor beta chains from one sample, sequenced in a study of Ad26.COV2.S vaccination and SARS-CoV-2 variants. Sequencing used immunoSEQ multiplex PCR; TCRdb keeps in-frame clones, though not all of them. The sample contains some 480,000 clones, 87% of which appear only once. The material was peripheral blood, obtained in a trial of Ad26.COV2.S vaccine versus placebo. Receptor source: a person aged 18-65 years who received the Ad26.COV2.S COVID-19 vaccine or a placebo. Both conserved end residues are part of each CDR3. The D gene is left open where the match is weak. Not every row has a clone size; where given, it reads once, few, many or a size class.

j_call,clone_size,d_call,v_call,cdr3_nt,cdr3_aa
TRBJ2-1,NA,NA,TRBV20-1,TGCAGTCTCTGGGGGGACTCTAAAAGGCTCTTC,CSLWGDSKRLF
TRBJ2-6,once,TRBD1,TRBV9,TGTGCCAGCAGCGTAACTCCGACAGGGGGTATGGGTGGGGCCAACGTCCTGACTTTC,CASSVTPTGGMGGANVLTF
TRBJ2-5,NA,NA,TRBV7-6,TGTGCCAGCAGCTTAGGGGTCCACCAAGAGACCCAGTACTTC,CASSLGVHQETQYF
TRBJ2-7,NA,NA,TRBV5-1,TGCGCCAGCAGCTTTTCTCGAGGGCGGGGTAGCTCCTACGAGCAGTACTTC,CASSFSRGRGSSYEQYF
TRBJ1-6,few,TRBD1,TRBV7-3,TGTGCCAGCAGCTTAACGGGACAGAACAATTCACCCCTCCACTTT,CASSLTGQNNSPLHF
TRBJ1-1,NA,TRBD1,TRBV9,TGTGCCAGCAGCGTAGGTAGACAGGGGGCCCCGCGGACTGAAGCTTTCTTT,CASSVGRQGAPRTEAFF
TRBJ2-2,NA,NA,TRBV11-2,TGTGCCAGCAGCCAAGCCGGCCTAGCGAACACCGGGGAGCTGTTTTTT,CASSQAGLANTGELFF
TRBJ2-7,NA,TRBD1,TRBV5-4,TGTGCCAGCAGCTCCGGCCGGACAGGACTCTACGAGCAGTACTTC,CASSSGRTGLYEQYF
TRBJ1-3,NA,NA,TRBV5-4,TGTGCCAGCAGCTTGGATCCTCTGGGGTTTGCTGGAAACACCATATATTTT,CASSLDPLGFAGNTIYF
TRBJ1-4,NA,NA,TRBV4-2,TGTGCCAGCAGCCAAGAGGTCAGGAGAGGTTCGCGGGAAAAACTGTTTTTT,CASSQEVRRGSREKLFF
TRBJ1-2,NA,TRBD1,TRBV5-1,TGCGCCAGCAGCCGAGGGGGACAGGGAATGGATGGCTACACCTTC,CASSRGGQGMDGYTF
TRBJ1-1,NA,NA,TRBV7-3,TGTGCCAGCAGCTTCAACCCGGGTCCGAGGCAGGAAGCTTTCTTT,CASSFNPGPRQEAFF
TRBJ1-5,NA,NA,TRBV9,TGTGCCAGCAGCGCGCTCGGACAGCTGAATCAGCCCCAGCATTTT,CASSALGQLNQPQHF
TRBJ1-2,once,TRBD1,TRBV4-2,TGTGCCAGCAGCCAAGATCTCCCGACAGGGGGTTATGGCTACACCTTC,CASSQDLPTGGYGYTF
TRBJ1-5,NA,NA,TRBV6-5,TGTGCCAGCAGTTCTTCCGCTCTCGGCAATCAGCCCCAGCATTTT,CASSSSALGNQPQHF
TRBJ2-2,few,TRBD2,TRBV7-3,TGTGCCAGCAGGACTAGCGGGAGTCCCACCGGGGAGCTGTTTTTT,CASRTSGSPTGELFF
TRBJ2-1,NA,NA,TRBV4-2,TGTGCCAGCAGCCTCCACCCGGATGGGTACAATGAGCAGTTCTTC,CASSLHPDGYNEQFF
TRBJ2-7,NA,TRBD2,TRBV29-1,TGCAGCGTAGCTGGGACTAGCGGGTCCTACGAGCAGTACTTC,CSVAGTSGSYEQYF
TRBJ1-5,NA,NA,TRBV28,TGTGCCAGCAGTTTATACCAGGGTTCGAATAATCAGCCCCAGCATTTT,CASSLYQGSNNQPQHF
TRBJ2-1,NA,NA,TRBV21-1,TGTGCCAGAGAAAGCCTTGAGCAGTTCTTC,CARESLEQFF
TRBJ2-5,NA,NA,TRBV7-9,TGTGCCAGCAGCCCCCAGCTCTCTGTACAAGAGACCCAGTACTTC,CASSPQLSVQETQYF
TRBJ2-6,once,NA,TRBV7-2,TGTGCCAGCAGCTTAATAGGCAGTATCTCTGGGGCCAACGTCCTGACTTTC,CASSLIGSISGANVLTF
TRBJ1-1,NA,TRBD1,TRBV2,TGTGCCAGTTCGTTGACAGGGGGCTTCACTGAAGCTTTCTTT,CASSLTGGFTEAFF
TRBJ2-1,NA,NA,TRBV7-9,TGTGCCAGCAGCTACCTCCCAGGGGGCGGGAGGGCCTTCAATGAGCAGTTCTTC,CASSYLPGGGRAFNEQFF
TRBJ2-1,NA,TRBD2,TRBV9,TGTGCCAGCAGCGTAGTTAAGGCGGGAGGAGTGGATGAGCAGTTCTTC,CASSVVKAGGVDEQFF
TRBJ2-3,NA,NA,TRBV24-1,TGTGCCACCAGTGACCCTCGCCTCGTAAGCACAGATACGCAGTATTTT,CATSDPRLVSTDTQYF
TRBJ2-7,NA,NA,TRBV28,TGTGCCAGCAGGCCCTCTTCCCCGACCGAGCAGTACTTC,CASRPSSPTEQYF
TRBJ2-1,NA,NA,TRBV28,TGTGCCAGCAGTCCCACTGGGATTGTGGGGTTAGGTGAGCAGTTCTTC,CASSPTGIVGLGEQFF
TRBJ2-4,NA,TRBD2,TRBV12-3/TRBV12-4,TGTGCCAGCAGTTTAACTAGCGGGACGACCTCTCGCTTC,CASSLTSGTTSRF
TRBJ1-1,NA,NA,TRBV29-1,TGCAGCGCCAATTCACAGGGTTTAGACACTGAAGCTTTCTTT,CSANSQGLDTEAFF
TRBJ2-7,NA,NA,TRBV18,TGTGCCAGCTCACCACCGGGGGGACAGAGAAGCGAGCAGTACTTC,CASSPPGGQRSEQYF
TRBJ1-2,NA,NA,TRBV27,TGTGCCAGCAGTCCGTCGGACCTCAATGGCTACACCTTC,CASSPSDLNGYTF
TRBJ1-2,NA,NA,TRBV7-3,TGTGCCAGCAGCTTAAGGGACGGACCTCTCTCTGGCTACACCTTC,CASSLRDGPLSGYTF
TRBJ2-7,NA,NA,TRBV28,TGTGCCAGCAGTTCGGGCATCTACGAGCAGTACTTC,CASSSGIYEQYF
TRBJ2-7,NA,NA,TRBV2,TGTGCCAGCAGTGAGGGCCGGGAACAGTACTTC,CASSEGREQYF
TRBJ2-7,NA,NA,TRBV7-2,TGTGCCAGCAGCTTAGTGGGGGTGGGGTCCTACGAGCAGTACTTC,CASSLVGVGSYEQYF
TRBJ2-7,NA,NA,TRBV11-2,TGTGCCAGCAGCAACGGGGGATCGCCGGAGCAGTACTTC,CASSNGGSPEQYF
TRBJ1-6,NA,TRBD1,TRBV19,TGTGCCAGTACCTCCGGGACAGCTAATTCACCCCTCCACTTT,CASTSGTANSPLHF
TRBJ1-1,NA,NA,TRBV6-5,TGTGCCAGCGGGTTCGACGGGAACACTGAAGCTTTCTTT,CASGFDGNTEAFF
TRBJ1-6,once,NA,TRBV9,TGTGCCAGCAGCGTAAGGGTGGATAATTCACCCCTCCACTTT,CASSVRVDNSPLHF
TRBJ2-6,NA,TRBD1,TRBV6-2/TRBV6-3,TGTGCCAGCAGCCCCCGTGGGCAGGGGGTCCCTGGGGCCAACGTCCTGACTTTC,CASSPRGQGVPGANVLTF
TRBJ1-2,NA,NA,TRBV24-1,TGTGCCACCAGTGATGCCGACCTTGGTGGCTACACCTTC,CATSDADLGGYTF
TRBJ2-2,NA,NA,TRBV28,TGTGCCAGCAGTTTAGGGGGAAACACCGGGGAGCTGTTTTTT,CASSLGGNTGELFF